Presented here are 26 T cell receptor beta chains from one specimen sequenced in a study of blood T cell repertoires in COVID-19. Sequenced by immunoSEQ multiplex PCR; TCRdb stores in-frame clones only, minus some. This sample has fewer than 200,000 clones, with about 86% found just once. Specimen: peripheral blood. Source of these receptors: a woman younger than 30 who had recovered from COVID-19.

The CDR3 sequence: CASSQDGFSRTETQYF. The CDR3 bases are TGTGCCAGCAGCCAAGACGGGTTCTCTCGCACCGAGACCCAGTACTTC. This sequence joins TRBV3-1 (or the pseudogene TRBV3-2) and TRBJ2-5; D gene unclear. The ends were cut back, 0 bases at V and 5 bases at J, with 16 bases in the middle. In germline, CDR1 is LGHDT, CDR2 YNNKEL (reference sequence). The CDR3 length is 16 residues.

The chain's CDR3 is CASSLDRSSTDTQYF. The CDR3, as DNA: TGTGCCAGCAGCTTAGACAGATCTAGCACAGATACGCAGTATTTT. The V call is TRBV11-3, the J call TRBJ2-3; D is undetermined. With 0 bases removed from V and 0 bases from J, the gap between germline ends came to 7 bases. The CDR3 spans 15 residues. From germline, CDR1 is SGHNT and CDR2 YENEEA.

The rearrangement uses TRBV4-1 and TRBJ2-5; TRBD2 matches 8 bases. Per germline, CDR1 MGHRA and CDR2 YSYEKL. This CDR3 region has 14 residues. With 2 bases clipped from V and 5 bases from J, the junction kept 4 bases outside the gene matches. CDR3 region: CASSQRASGETQYF. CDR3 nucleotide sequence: TGCGCCAGCAGCCAAAGGGCTAGCGGGGAGACCCAGTACTTC.

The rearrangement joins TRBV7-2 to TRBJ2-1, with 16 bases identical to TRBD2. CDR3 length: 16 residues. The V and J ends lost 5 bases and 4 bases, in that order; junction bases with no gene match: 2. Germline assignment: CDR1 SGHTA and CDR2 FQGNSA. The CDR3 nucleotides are TGTGCCAGCAGCGGGGGACTAGCGGGAGGGTACAATGAGCAGTTCTTC. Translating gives CASSGGLAGGYNEQFF.

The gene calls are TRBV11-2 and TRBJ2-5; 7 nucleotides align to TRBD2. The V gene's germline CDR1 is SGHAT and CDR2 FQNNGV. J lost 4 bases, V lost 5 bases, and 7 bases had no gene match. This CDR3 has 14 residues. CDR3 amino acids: CASSVSGRVETQYF. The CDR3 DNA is TGTGCCAGCAGCGTCTCGGGGAGGGTAGAGACCCAGTACTTC.

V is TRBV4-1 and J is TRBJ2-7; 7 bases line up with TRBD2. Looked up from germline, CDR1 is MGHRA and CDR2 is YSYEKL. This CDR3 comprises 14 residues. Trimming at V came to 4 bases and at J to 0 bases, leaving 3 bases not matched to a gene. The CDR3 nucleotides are TGCGCCAGCAGCCGCGCGGGAGACTCCTACGAGCAGTACTTC. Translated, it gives CASSRAGDSYEQYF.

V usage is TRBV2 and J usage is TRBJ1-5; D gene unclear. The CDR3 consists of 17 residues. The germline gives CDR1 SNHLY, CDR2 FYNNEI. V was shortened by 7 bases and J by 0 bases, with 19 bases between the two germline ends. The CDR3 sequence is CASTLTGGSYSNQPQHF. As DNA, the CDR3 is TGTGCCAGCACCCTGACGGGAGGGAGTTATAGCAATCAGCCCCAGCATTTT.

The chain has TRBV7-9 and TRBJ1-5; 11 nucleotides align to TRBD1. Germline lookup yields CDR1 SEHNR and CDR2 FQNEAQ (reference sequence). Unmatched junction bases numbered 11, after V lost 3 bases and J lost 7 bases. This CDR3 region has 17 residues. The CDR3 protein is CASSFRDRGLTGQPQHF. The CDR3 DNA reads TGTGCCAGCAGCTTCCGGGACAGGGGGTTAACAGGGCAGCCCCAGCATTTT.

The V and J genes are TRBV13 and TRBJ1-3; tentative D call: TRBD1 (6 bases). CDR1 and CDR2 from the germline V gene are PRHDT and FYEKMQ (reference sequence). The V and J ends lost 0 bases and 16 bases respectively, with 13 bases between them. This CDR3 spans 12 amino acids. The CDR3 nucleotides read TGTGCCAGCAGCTTAGGTACAGGGACGATCTATTTT. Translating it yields CASSLGTGTIYF.

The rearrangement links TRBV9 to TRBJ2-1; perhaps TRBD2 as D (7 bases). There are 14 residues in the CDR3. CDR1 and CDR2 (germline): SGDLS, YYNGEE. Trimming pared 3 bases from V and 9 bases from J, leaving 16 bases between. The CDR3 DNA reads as TGTGCCAGCAGCGCGGGAGGAGTAGGGGGTGAGCAGTTCTTC. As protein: CASSAGGVGGEQFF.

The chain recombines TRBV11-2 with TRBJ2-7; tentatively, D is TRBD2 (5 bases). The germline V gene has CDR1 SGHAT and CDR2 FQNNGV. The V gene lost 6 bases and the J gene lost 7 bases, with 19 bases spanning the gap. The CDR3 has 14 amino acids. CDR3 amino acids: CASSSNNGIGEQYV. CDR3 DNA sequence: TGTGCCAGCAGTTCCAACAACGGGATCGGGGAGCAGTACGTC.

The CDR3 bases are TGTGCCCCGTGGGGGGAGGGCCTCCCTGGAGAGCAGTACGTC. Its protein product is CAPWGEGLPGEQYV. This sequence joins TRBV7-3 and TRBJ2-7, with TRBD2 matching over 7 bases. Germline V gives CDR1 SGHTA, CDR2 FQGTGA. The junction had 17 bases not matched to a gene; V was cut back by 11 bases and J by 7 bases. The CDR3 totals 14 residues.

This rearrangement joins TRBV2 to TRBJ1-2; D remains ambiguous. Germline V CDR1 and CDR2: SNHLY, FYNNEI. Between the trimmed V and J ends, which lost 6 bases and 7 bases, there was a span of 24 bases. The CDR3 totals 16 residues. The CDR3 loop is CASREGAGSVYGGYTF. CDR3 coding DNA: TGTGCCAGCAGGGAGGGAGCTGGGTCCGTGTACGGTGGCTACACCTTC.

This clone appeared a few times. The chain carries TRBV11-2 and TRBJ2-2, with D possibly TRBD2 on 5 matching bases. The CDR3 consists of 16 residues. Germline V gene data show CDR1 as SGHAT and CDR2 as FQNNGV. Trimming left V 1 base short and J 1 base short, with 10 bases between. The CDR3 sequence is CASSLGWERNTGELFF. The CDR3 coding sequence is TGTGCCAGCAGCTTAGGTTGGGAGAGGAACACCGGGGAGCTGTTTTTT.

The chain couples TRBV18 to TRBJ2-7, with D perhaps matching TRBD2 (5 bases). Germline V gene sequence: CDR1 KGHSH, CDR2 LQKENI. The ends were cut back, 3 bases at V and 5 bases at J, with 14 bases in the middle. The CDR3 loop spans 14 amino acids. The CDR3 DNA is TGTGCCAGCTCACCGGGGAGACGTCGCGACGAGCAGTACGTC. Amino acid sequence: CASSPGRRRDEQYV.

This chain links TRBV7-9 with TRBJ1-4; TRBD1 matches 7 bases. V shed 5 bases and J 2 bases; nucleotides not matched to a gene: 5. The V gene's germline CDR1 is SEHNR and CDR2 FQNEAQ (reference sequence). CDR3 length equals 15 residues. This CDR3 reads CASSPEGQTNEKLFF. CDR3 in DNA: TGTGCCAGCAGCCCCGAGGGACAGACTAATGAAAAACTGTTTTTT.

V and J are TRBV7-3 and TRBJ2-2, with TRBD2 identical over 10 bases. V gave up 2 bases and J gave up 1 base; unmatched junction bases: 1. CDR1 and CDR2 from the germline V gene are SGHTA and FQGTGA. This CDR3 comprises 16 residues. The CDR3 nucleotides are TGTGCCAGCAGCTTACTAGCGGGGGAGAACACCGGGGAGCTGTTTTTT. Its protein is CASSLLAGENTGELFF.

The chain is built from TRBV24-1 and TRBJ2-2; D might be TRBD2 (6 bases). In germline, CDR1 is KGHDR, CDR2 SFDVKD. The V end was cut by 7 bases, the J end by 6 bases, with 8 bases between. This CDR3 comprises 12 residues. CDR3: CATRGGPGELFF. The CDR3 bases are TGTGCCACCAGGGGGGGTCCCGGGGAGCTGTTTTTT.

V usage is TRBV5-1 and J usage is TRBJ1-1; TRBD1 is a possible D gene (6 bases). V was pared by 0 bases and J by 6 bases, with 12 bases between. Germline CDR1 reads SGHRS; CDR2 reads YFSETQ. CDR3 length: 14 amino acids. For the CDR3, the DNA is TGCGCCAGCAGCTTGGTCGGGCAGGGGCCTGAAGCTTTCTTT. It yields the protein CASSLVGQGPEAFF. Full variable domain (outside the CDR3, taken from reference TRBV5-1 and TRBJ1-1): KAGVTQTPRYLIKTRGQQVTLSCSPISGHRSVSWYQQTPGQGLQFLFEYFSETQRNKGNFPGRFSGRQFSNSRSEMNVSTLELGDSALYLCASSLVGQGPEAFFGQGTRLTVV.

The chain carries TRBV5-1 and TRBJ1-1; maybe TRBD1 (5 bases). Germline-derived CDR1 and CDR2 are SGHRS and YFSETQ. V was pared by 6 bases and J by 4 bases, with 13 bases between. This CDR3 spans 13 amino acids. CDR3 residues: CASKAGESTEAFF. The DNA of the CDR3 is TGCGCCAGCAAAGCGGGGGAGAGCACTGAAGCTTTCTTT.

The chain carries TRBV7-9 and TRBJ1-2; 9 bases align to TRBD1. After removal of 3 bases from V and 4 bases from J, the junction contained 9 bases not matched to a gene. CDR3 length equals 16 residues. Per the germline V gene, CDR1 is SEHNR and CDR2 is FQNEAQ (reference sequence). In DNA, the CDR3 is TGTGCCAGCAGCTTGGTTCTTAAACAGGGGGCCTATGGCTACACCTTC. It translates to CASSLVLKQGAYGYTF.

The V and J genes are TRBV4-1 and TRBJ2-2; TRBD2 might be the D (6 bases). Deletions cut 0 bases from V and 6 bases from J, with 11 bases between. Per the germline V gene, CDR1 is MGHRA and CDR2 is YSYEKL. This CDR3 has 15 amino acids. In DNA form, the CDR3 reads TGCGCCAGCAGCCAAGAAACGTGGGGGGCCGGGGAGCTGTTTTTT. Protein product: CASSQETWGAGELFF.

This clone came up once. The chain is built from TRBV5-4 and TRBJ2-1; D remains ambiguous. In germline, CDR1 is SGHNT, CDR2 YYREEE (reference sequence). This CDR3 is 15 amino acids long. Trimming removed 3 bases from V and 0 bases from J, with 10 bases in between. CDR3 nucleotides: TGTGCCAGCAGCTCAGGATCGAGCTCCTACAATGAGCAGTTCTTC. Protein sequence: CASSSGSSSYNEQFF.

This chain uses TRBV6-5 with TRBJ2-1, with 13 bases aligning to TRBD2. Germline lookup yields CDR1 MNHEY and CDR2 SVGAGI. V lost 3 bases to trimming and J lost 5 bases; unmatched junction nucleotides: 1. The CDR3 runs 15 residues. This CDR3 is CASSYGTSGDNEQFF. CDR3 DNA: TGTGCCAGCAGTTATGGGACTAGCGGGGACAATGAGCAGTTCTTC.

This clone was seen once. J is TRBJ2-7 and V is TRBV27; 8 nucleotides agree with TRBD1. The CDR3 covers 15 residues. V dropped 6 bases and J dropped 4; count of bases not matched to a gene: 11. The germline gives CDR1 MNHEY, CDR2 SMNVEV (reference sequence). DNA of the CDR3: TGTGCCAGCAGCGGACAGGGCCGTAGAATATACGAGCAGTACTTC. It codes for CASSGQGRRIYEQYF.

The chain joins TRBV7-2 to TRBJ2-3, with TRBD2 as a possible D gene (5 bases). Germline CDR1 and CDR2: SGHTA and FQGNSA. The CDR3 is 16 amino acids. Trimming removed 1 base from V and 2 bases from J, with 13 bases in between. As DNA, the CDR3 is TGTGCCAGCAGCTTAGACTGGAATAGCGTCACAGATACGCAGTATTTT. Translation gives CASSLDWNSVTDTQYF.